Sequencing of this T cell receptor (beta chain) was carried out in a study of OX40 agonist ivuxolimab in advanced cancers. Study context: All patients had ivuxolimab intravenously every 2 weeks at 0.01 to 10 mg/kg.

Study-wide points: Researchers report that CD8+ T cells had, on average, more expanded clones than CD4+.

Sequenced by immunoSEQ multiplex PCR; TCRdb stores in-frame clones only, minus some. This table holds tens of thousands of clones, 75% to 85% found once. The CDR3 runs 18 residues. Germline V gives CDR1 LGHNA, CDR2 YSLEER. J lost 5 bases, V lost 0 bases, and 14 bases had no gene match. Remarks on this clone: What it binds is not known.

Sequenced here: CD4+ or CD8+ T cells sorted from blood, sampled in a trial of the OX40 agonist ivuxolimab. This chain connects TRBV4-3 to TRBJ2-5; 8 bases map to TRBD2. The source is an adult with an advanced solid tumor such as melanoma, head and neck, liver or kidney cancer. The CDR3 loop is CASSQDPAGGPDRETQYF. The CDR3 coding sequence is TGCGCCAGCAGCCAAGATCCCGCGGGGGGCCCCGACAGGGAGACCCAGTACTTC.